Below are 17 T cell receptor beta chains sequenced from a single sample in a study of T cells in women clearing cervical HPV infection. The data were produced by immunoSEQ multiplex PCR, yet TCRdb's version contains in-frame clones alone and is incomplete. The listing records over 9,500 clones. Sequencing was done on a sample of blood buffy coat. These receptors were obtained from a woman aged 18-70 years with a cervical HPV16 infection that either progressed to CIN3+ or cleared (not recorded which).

The DNA read from the CDR3 is TGCGCCAGCAGCTTACATAATTCCCGGACAGGGGGGAATTCACCA. Its translation: CASSLHNSRTGGNSP. The whole CDR3 sequence is CASSLHNSRTGGNSPLFF. The V and J genes are TRBV5-1 and TRBJ1-4, with TRBD1 matching over 10 bases. The read halts 3 residues ahead of the CDR3 end, with the missing end drawn from the germline J gene. Germline V gene sequence: CDR1 SGHRS, CDR2 YFSETQ. The CDR3 length is 18 residues.

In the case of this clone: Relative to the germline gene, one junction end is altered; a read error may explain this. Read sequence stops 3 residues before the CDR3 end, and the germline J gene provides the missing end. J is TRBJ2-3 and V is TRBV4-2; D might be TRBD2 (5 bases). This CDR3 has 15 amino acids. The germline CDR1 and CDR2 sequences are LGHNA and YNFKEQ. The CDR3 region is CASSQERGDADTQYF. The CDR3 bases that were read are TGCGCCAGCAGCCAAGAACGGGGTGATGCAGATACG.

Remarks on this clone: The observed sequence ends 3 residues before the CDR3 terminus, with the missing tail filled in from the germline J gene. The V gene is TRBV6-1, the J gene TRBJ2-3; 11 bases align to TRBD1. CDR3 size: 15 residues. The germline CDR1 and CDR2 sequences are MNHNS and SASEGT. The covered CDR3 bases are TGTGCCAGCAGTGAATGGGACAGGGGGAGAGAGACG. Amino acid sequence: CASSEWDRGRET. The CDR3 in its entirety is CASSEWDRGRETQYF.

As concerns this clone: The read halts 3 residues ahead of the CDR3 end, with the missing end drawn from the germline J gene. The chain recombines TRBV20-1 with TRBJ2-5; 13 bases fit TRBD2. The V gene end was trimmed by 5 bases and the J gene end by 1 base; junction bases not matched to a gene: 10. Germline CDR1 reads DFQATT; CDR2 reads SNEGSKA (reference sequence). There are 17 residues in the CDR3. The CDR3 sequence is CSAQPARLAGGQETQYF. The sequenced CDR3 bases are TGCAGTGCTCAGCCTGCCCGACTAGCGGGGGGCCAAGAGACC.

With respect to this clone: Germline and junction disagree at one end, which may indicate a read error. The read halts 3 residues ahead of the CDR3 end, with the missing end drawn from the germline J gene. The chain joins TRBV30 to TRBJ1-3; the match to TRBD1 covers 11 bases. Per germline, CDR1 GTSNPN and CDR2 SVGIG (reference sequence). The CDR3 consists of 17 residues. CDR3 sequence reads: CAWSIGQGALSRNTIYF. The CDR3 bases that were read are TGTGCCTGGAGTATAGGACAGGGGGCTCTCTCTCGAAACACC. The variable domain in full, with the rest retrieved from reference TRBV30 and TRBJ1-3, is SQTIHQWPATLVQPVGSPLSLECTVEGTSNPNLYWYRQAAGRGLQLLFYSVGIGQISSEVPQNLSASRPQDRQFILSSKKLLLSDSGFYLCAWSIGQGALSRNTIYFGEGSWLTVV.

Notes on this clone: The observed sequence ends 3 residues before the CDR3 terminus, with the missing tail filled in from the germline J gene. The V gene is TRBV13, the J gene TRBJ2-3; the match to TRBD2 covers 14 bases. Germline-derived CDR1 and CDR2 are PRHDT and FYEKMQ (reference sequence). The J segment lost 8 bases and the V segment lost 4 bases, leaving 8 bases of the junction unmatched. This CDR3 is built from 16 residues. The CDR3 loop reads CASSSRLAGGLRTQYF. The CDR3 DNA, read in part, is TGTGCCAGCAGCTCTAGACTAGCGGGGGGGCTGCGTACG.

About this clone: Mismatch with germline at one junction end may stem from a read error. CDR3 amino acids: CAGSLNIHGYTF. Incomplete CDR3 DNA: TGTGCCGGTAGTTTGAACATACATGGC. The chain uses TRBV19 and TRBJ1-2, with D unresolved. The read gets to within 3 residues of the CDR3 end, and the germline J gene fills in the rest. The CDR3 is 12 amino acids. Germline assignment: CDR1 LNHDA and CDR2 SQIVND (reference sequence).

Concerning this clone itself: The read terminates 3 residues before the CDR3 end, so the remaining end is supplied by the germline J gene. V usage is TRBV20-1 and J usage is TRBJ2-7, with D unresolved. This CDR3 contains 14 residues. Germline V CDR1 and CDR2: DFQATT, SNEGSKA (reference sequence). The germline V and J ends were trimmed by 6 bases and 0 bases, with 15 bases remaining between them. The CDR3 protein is CSAEDTLNSYEQYF. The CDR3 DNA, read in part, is TGCAGTGCGGAAGACACCCTTAACTCCTACGAG.

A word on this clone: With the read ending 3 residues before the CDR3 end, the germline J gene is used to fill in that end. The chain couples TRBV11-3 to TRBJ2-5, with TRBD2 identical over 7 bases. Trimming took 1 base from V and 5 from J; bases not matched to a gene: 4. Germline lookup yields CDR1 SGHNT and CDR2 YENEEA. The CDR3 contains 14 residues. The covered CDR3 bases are TGTGCCAGCAGCTTAGGAGCGGGGCGTGAGACC. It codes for CASSLGAGRET. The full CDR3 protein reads CASSLGAGRETQYF. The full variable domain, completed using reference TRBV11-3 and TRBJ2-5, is EAGVVQSPRYKIIEKKQPVAFWCNPISGHNTLYWYLQNLGQGPELLIRYENEEAVDDSQLPKDRFSAERLKGVDSTLKIQPAELGDSAVYLCASSLGAGRETQYFGPGTRLLVL.

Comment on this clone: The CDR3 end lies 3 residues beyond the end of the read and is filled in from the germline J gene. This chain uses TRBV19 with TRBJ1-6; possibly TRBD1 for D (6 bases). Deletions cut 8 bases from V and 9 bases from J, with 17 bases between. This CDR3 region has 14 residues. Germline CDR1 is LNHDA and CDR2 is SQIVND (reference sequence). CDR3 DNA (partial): TGTGCCAGTGACCCCCAGGGGAGGACTTCACCC. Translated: CASDPQGRTSP. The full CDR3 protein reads CASDPQGRTSPLHF. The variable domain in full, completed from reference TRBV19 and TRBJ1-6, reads DGGITQSPKYLFRKEGQNVTLSCEQNLNHDAMYWYRQDPGQGLRLIYYSQIVNDFQKGDIAEGYSVSREKKESFPLTVTSAQKNPTAFYLCASDPQGRTSPLHFGNGTRLTVT.

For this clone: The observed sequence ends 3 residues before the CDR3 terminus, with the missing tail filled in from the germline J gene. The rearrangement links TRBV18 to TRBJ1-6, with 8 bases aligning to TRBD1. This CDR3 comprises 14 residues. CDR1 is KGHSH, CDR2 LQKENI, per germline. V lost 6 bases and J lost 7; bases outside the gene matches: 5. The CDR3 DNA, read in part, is TGTGCCAGCTCTCAGACAGGGGACAATTCACCC. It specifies CASSQTGDNSP. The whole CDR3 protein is CASSQTGDNSPLHF.

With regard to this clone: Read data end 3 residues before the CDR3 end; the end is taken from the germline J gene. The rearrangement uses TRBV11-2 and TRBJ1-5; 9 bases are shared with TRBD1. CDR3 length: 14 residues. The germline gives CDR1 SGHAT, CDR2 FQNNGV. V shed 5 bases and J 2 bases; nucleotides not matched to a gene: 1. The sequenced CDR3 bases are TGTGCCAGCAGCAGGACAGGGGGCAATCAGCCC. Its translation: CASSRTGGNQP. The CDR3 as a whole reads CASSRTGGNQPQHF.

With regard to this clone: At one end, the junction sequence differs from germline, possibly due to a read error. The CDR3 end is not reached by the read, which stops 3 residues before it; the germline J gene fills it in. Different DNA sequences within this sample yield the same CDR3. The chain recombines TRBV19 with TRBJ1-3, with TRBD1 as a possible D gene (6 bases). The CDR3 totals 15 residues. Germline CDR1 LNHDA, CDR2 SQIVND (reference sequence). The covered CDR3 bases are TGTGCCAGTAAAACTCAGGGGAGGTCTGGAAACACT. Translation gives CASKTQGRSGNT. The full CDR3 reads CASKTQGRSGNTIYF.

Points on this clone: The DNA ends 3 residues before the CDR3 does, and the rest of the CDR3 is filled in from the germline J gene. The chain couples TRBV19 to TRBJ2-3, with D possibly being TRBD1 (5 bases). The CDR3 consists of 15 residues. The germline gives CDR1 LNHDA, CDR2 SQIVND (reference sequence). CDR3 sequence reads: CASRQTDYSNQPQYF. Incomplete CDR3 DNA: TGTGCCAGTAGACAGACAGATTATAGCAATCAGCCG.

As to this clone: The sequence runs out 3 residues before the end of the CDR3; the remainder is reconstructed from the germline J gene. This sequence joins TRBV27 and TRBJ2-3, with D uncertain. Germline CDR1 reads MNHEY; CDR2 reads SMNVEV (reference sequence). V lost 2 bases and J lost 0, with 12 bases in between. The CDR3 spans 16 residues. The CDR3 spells CASSLDFDTSTDTQYF. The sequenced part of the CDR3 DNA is TGTGCCAGCAGTTTAGATTTCGACACTAGCACAGATACG.

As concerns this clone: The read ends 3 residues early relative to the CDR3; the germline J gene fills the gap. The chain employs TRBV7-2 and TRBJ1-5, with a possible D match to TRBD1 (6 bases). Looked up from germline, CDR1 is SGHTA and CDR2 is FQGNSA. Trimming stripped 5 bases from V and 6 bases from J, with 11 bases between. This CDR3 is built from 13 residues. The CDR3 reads CASSPGGGQPQHF. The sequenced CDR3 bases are TGTGCCAGCAGCCCGGGAGGGGGTCAGCCC.

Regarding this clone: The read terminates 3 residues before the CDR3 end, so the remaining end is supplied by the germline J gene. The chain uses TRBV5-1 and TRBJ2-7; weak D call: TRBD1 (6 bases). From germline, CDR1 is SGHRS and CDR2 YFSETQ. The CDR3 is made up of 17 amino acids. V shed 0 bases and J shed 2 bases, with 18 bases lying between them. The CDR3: CASSLAHTGLGTYEQYF. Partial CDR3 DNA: TGCGCCAGCAGCTTGGCCCACACAGGGCTGGGCACCTACGAG.